These T cell receptor beta chains were read from a single sample in a study of blood T cells in healthy people across ages. MiXCR, run by TCRdb on the 5' RACE reads, gives a single entry per CDR3 protein. The sample contains about 580,000 distinct CDR3 sequences, around half of which appear only once. What was sequenced was blood. These TCRs come from an elderly man in good health. CDR3s include the opening cysteine and the closing phenylalanine or tryptophan. Fields, in order: clone size, V gene, J gene, D gene, CDR3 DNA, CDR3 protein. A D gene is named only where the DNA matches it firmly. A clone size is listed for some rows: how often the clone was seen (once, few, many), or a class if it is expanded.

many	TRBV11-1	TRBJ2-5	-	TGTGCCAGCAGCTTAGGAAACAGCCAAGAGACCCAGTACTTC	CASSLGNSQETQYF
-	TRBV18	TRBJ2-3	-	TGTGCCAGCTCAGAGTTCTCGAAGATAACCACAGATACGCAGTATTTT	CASSEFSKITTDTQYF
-	TRBV10-3	TRBJ2-1	TRBD1	TGTGCCATCAGTGAGGGGACAGGGGGCCTTGAGCAGTTCTTC	CAISEGTGGLEQFF
-	TRBV29-1	TRBJ1-2	-	TGCAGCGTTGATAGGGGCCAGGGTCACACCTTC	CSVDRGQGHTF
once	TRBV29-1	TRBJ1-5	-	TGCAGCGTTGGGGGAGGGGGGGACCAGCCCCAGCATTTT	CSVGGGGDQPQHF
few	TRBV7-9	TRBJ2-7	-	TGTGCCAGCAGCTCCGGGACGGATTACGAGCAGTACTTC	CASSSGTDYEQYF
once	TRBV5-6	TRBJ1-1	-	TGTGCCAGCAGCCCCGATTCGAGGCGGAACACTGAAGCTTTCTTT	CASSPDSRRNTEAFF
-	TRBV7-2	TRBJ2-3	TRBD2	TGTGCCAGCAGCTCCCTAGCGGGAGGGCAGTATTTT	CASSSLAGGQYF
few	TRBV7-2	TRBJ2-7	-	TGTGCCAGCAGCTTAGTGGCAGGGCCTCTCGAGCAGTACTTC	CASSLVAGPLEQYF
-	TRBV29-1	TRBJ2-1	-	TGCAGCGTTGAAGCCATTTACAATGAGCAGTTCTTC	CSVEAIYNEQFF
-	TRBV27	TRBJ2-7	-	TGTGCCAGCAGTCTCCGGGAAGACTACGAGCAGTACTTC	CASSLREDYEQYF
few	TRBV11-3	TRBJ1-1	TRBD1	TGTGCCAGCAGCTCCGACAGGGTTAACACTGAAGCTTTCTTT	CASSSDRVNTEAFF
-	TRBV10-3	TRBJ1-2	-	TGTGCCATCAGTGGAGCAAGCTATGGCTACACCTTC	CAISGASYGYTF
-	TRBV7-2	TRBJ2-7	-	TGTGCCAGCAACCGCAGAGGGAGCTACGAGCAGTACTTC	CASNRRGSYEQYF
-	TRBV12-3/TRBV12-4	TRBJ1-2	TRBD1	TGTGCCAGCAGCCAGACAGGGGTTGGTAACTATGGCTACACCTTC	CASSQTGVGNYGYTF
many	TRBV6-6	TRBJ2-7	TRBD1	TGTGCCAGCAGTTGGCAGGGGGCCTACGAGCAGTACTTC	CASSWQGAYEQYF
-	TRBV29-1	TRBJ2-2	-	TGCAGCGTTGACAGGGCCACCGGGGAGCTGTTTTTT	CSVDRATGELFF
-	TRBV6-1	TRBJ1-5	TRBD1	TGTGCCAGCAGTGCCGCTCACGGACAGGGGGTGGGTCTGCCCCAGCATTTT	CASSAAHGQGVGLPQHF
-	TRBV20-1	TRBJ1-4	-	TGCAGTGCTAGATCTGAAAAACTGTTTTTT	CSARSEKLFF
many	TRBV6-5	TRBJ1-4	-	TGTGCCAGCAGTTACTCGGCAGACAGTACTAATGAAAAACTGTTTTTT	CASSYSADSTNEKLFF
-	TRBV29-1	TRBJ2-2	TRBD1	TGCAGCGGGAGACAGGGGAGCACCGGGGAGCTGTTTTTT	CSGRQGSTGELFF
-	TRBV28	TRBJ1-2	TRBD1	TGTGCCAGCAGTTCCTCGGGACAGGTGAACTATGGCTACACCTTC	CASSSSGQVNYGYTF
few	TRBV4-2	TRBJ2-1	TRBD2	TGTGCCAGCAGCCAGGATTGGCGGGGGTCCTACAATGAGCAGTTCTTC	CASSQDWRGSYNEQFF
few	TRBV7-2	TRBJ1-1	-	TGTGCCAGCAGCTTAGATGGGGTGGGAAGGGCTTTCTTT	CASSLDGVGRAFF
-	TRBV7-2	TRBJ1-5	TRBD1	TGTGCCAGCAGCCCCCAGGGACAGTTTAGCAATCAGCCCCAGCATTTT	CASSPQGQFSNQPQHF
many	TRBV6-6	TRBJ2-3	-	TGTGCCAGCAGTTACTCACTAGCCTCTAGCACAGATACGCAGTATTTT	CASSYSLASSTDTQYF
-	TRBV11-1	TRBJ1-6	-	TGTGCCAGCAGCCCGGACATCTCACCCCTCCACTTT	CASSPDISPLHF
-	TRBV29-1	TRBJ1-1	-	TGCAGCGTTGACCCAGGGCTCACTGAAGCTTTCTTT	CSVDPGLTEAFF
-	TRBV15	TRBJ1-6	-	TGTGCCACCAGTGAGAGGGGGAAGGGTTCACCCCTCCACTTT	CATSERGKGSPLHF
many	TRBV6-6	TRBJ2-7	TRBD1	TGTGCCAGCACCCAGGGACAGGGGGCCTACGAGCAGTACTTC	CASTQGQGAYEQYF
many	TRBV6-6	TRBJ1-1	-	TGTGCCACCGAACGGGGGACGAACACTGAAGCTTTCTTT	CATERGTNTEAFF
-	TRBV6-5	TRBJ1-1	-	TGTGCCAGCAGTTATTCCGCTCTCGGGTCTGAAGCTTTCTTT	CASSYSALGSEAFF
-	TRBV7-2	TRBJ1-2	TRBD1	TGTGCCAGCAGCCACCGGGACAGGGGGCGGAGCTACACCTTC	CASSHRDRGRSYTF
many	TRBV10-3	TRBJ2-5	-	TGTGCCATCAGTGAAGGAGCTCAAGAGACCCAGTACTTC	CAISEGAQETQYF
once	TRBV12-3/TRBV12-4	TRBJ2-7	TRBD1	TGTGCCAGCAGCAGGACAGGGGTCCCCTACGAGCAGTACTTC	CASSRTGVPYEQYF
-	TRBV20-1	TRBJ1-2	-	TGCAGTGCTAGCTTACCAGGGGTGCGTGGCGGCTACACCTTC	CSASLPGVRGGYTF
few	TRBV5-1	TRBJ2-7	-	TGTGCCAGCAGCATGGGCGGGACAGCCCAGTACGAGCAGTACTTC	CASSMGGTAQYEQYF
few	TRBV20-1	TRBJ2-7	TRBD2	TGCAGTGCTAGCCCTACTAGCGGGGGCCCCTACGAGCAGTACTTC	CSASPTSGGPYEQYF
-	TRBV5-1	TRBJ2-5	-	TGCGCCAGCAGCTTGGAAGACAGAGTACAGTACTTC	CASSLEDRVQYF
-	TRBV7-2	TRBJ2-5	TRBD2	TGTGCCAGCAGCTCCCGTAGAGCGGGAGAAGAGACCCAGTACTTC	CASSSRRAGEETQYF
-	TRBV7-2	TRBJ1-4	-	TGTGCCAGCAGCTTAGTGGGTATTCAGGGCCCGAGCTCTAATGAAAAACTGTTTTTT	CASSLVGIQGPSSNEKLFF
-	TRBV4-2	TRBJ2-5	-	TGTGCCAGCAGCCAAGAGGGCGGCGTCACAGGGACCCAGTACTTC	CASSQEGGVTGTQYF
-	TRBV9	TRBJ2-7	TRBD2	TGTGCCAGCAGCGTAGGCCTTCAACTAGCGGGTAATGTTGTTCGGTACTTC	CASSVGLQLAGNVVRYF
-	TRBV5-1	TRBJ1-2	-	TGCGCCAGCAGCCTACAGACAGGCTATGGTTACACCTTC	CASSLQTGYGYTF
-	TRBV20-1	TRBJ2-1	TRBD2	TGCAGTGCACTGACTAGCGGGTCCTACAATGAGCAGTTCTTC	CSALTSGSYNEQFF
once	TRBV7-9	TRBJ2-7	-	TGTGCCAGCAGCTTAGCTTCCGGGAGTCTCTACGAGCAGTACTTC	CASSLASGSLYEQYF
many	TRBV6-6	TRBJ2-7	-	TGTGCCAGCAGTTACTTTACCGGGACGGTCTCCTACGAGCAGTACTTC	CASSYFTGTVSYEQYF
-	TRBV5-1	TRBJ2-1	-	TGCGTCAGCAGCTTTTTGACAGGGAGGAGGAATGAGCAGTTCTTC	CVSSFLTGRRNEQFF
-	TRBV6-5	TRBJ2-7	-	TGTGCCAACAGTACTCGGGTGGGGGAGACCCGGTACTTC	CANSTRVGETRYF
-	TRBV18	TRBJ2-1	-	TGTGCCAGCTCACCACTTCGACAAGATGAGCAGTTCTTC	CASSPLRQDEQFF
-	TRBV12-3/TRBV12-4	TRBJ2-5	-	TGTGCCAGCAGTCCCCGGCCGGAGGAGACCCAGTACTTC	CASSPRPEETQYF